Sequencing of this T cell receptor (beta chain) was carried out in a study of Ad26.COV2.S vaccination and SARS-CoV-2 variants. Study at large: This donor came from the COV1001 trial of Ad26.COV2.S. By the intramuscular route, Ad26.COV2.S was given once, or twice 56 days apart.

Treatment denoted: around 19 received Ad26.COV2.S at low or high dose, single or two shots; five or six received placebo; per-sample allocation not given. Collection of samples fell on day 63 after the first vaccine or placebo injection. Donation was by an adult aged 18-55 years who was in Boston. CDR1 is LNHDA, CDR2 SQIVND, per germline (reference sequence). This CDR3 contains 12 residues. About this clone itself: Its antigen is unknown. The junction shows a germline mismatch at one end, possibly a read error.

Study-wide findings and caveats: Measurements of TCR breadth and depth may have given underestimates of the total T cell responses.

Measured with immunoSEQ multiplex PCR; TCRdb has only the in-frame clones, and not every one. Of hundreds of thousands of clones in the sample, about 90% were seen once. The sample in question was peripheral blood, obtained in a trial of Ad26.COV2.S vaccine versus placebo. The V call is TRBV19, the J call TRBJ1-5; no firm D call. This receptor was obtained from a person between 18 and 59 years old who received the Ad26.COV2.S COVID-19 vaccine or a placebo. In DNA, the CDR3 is TGTGCCAGTAGTATAAAGACTGGCCCCGTGGATTTT. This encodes CASSIKTGPVDF.